This TCR beta chain was sequenced for a study of blood T cell repertoires in COVID-19. Study information: Sites in the United States, Italy and Spain provided acute and convalescent COVID-19 samples.

Germline CDR1 MGHRA, CDR2 YSYEKL. J gave up 8 bases and V 3 bases, and 4 bases lay outside the gene matches. This CDR3 spans 14 amino acids. Under the authors' procedure: Researchers report that nucleated cell counts were estimated from reference gene primer amplification. Profiling relied on immunoSEQ multiplex PCR, and the TCRdb table lists in-frame clones only, not all of them. That table furnishes V, J and clone size, whereas the DNA furnished D and trimming. The sample holds 150,000 or so clones, around 80% seen once. Exposed enrollees encountered a COVID-19 case at some point within 2 weeks before study entry.

This clonotype was sampled from a man between 65 and 85 years old who had been exposed to COVID-19. This chain joins TRBV4-1 and TRBJ1-4; 9 positions agree with TRBD1. Material: PBMCs or T cells enriched from blood (not recorded which). CDR3 nucleotides: TGCGCCAGCAGCCAGGACAGGGGAAGAGAAAAACTGTTTTTT. Protein sequence: CASSQDRGREKLFF.